Listed below are T cell receptor beta chains from one sample, sequenced in a study of beta chain features in type 1 diabetes. Produced via immunoSEQ multiplex PCR; TCRdb's table is partial and in-frame only. There are nearly 700,000 clones in the sample; roughly an eighth occur only once, and 0.02% to 0.025% lies in the top ten. Sequencing was performed on naive CD4+ T cells from blood. The receptors stem from a man aged 18 to 30 with type 1 diabetes. The CDR3 runs from the conserved cysteine through the conserved F or W. Fields, in order: J gene, D gene, clone size, V gene, CDR3 protein, CDR3 DNA. D genes are given only for firm matches. A row's size may be missing; if present it is once, few, many or a size class.

J: TRBJ1-1
D: NA
size: few
V: TRBV29-1
CDR3: CSGFMNTEAFF
DNA: TGCAGCGGATTTATGAACACTGAAGCTTTCTTT

J: TRBJ2-1
D: NA
size: NA
V: TRBV29-1
CDR3: CSVSTGGQDEQFF
DNA: TGCAGCGTTAGCACGGGGGGCCAAGATGAGCAGTTCTTC

J: TRBJ1-1
D: TRBD1
size: few
V: TRBV6-4
CDR3: CASSARQGRNTEAFF
DNA: TGTGCCAGCAGTGCACGACAGGGGAGGAACACTGAAGCTTTCTTT

J: TRBJ2-1
D: TRBD2
size: NA
V: TRBV9
CDR3: CASSSQPAGGPGEQFF
DNA: TGTGCCAGCAGCTCGCAGCCAGCGGGGGGGCCGGGTGAGCAGTTCTTC

J: TRBJ2-3
D: TRBD1
size: NA
V: TRBV6-5
CDR3: CASSYSGTGADTQYF
DNA: TGTGCCAGCAGTTACTCGGGGACAGGGGCAGATACGCAGTATTTT

J: TRBJ2-2
D: TRBD2
size: NA
V: TRBV9
CDR3: CASSPWTSGANTGELFF
DNA: TGTGCCAGCAGCCCGTGGACTAGCGGGGCCAACACCGGGGAGCTGTTTTTT

J: TRBJ2-1
D: NA
size: few
V: TRBV7-2
CDR3: CASSFGTAANEQFF
DNA: TGTGCCAGCAGCTTCGGGACGGCTGCAAATGAGCAGTTCTTC

J: TRBJ1-2
D: TRBD1
size: NA
V: TRBV5-1
CDR3: CASSSPGTGYGYTF
DNA: TGCGCCAGCAGTTCCCCCGGGACAGGCTATGGCTACACCTTC

J: TRBJ2-5
D: NA
size: NA
V: TRBV9
CDR3: CASSVGTGIGETQYF
DNA: TGTGCCAGCAGCGTCGGGACCGGGATAGGGGAGACCCAGTACTTC

J: TRBJ2-3
D: NA
size: few
V: TRBV28
CDR3: CASSLSPSDTQYF
DNA: TGTGCCAGCAGTTTGTCGCCTTCCGATACGCAGTATTTT

J: TRBJ2-7
D: TRBD1
size: few
V: TRBV13
CDR3: CASSRRQGPREQYF
DNA: TGTGCCAGCAGCCGTCGACAGGGACCTAGGGAGCAGTACTTC

J: TRBJ1-2
D: TRBD1
size: few
V: TRBV5-1
CDR3: CASSQTGNYGYTF
DNA: TGCGCCAGCAGCCAGACAGGGAACTATGGCTACACCTTC

J: TRBJ2-3
D: NA
size: once
V: TRBV5-4
CDR3: CASSLGGADTQYF
DNA: TGTGCCAGCAGCTTGGGGGGGGCAGATACGCAGTATTTT

J: TRBJ1-1
D: NA
size: NA
V: TRBV5-1
CDR3: CASSSGQAITEAFF
DNA: TGCGCCAGCAGCTCGGGACAAGCGATCACTGAAGCTTTCTTT

J: TRBJ1-2
D: TRBD1
size: NA
V: TRBV14
CDR3: CASSQGQGVYGYTF
DNA: TGTGCCAGCAGCCAAGGACAGGGGGTCTATGGCTACACCTTC

J: TRBJ1-1
D: NA
size: NA
V: TRBV27
CDR3: CASRRRDDVAEAFF
DNA: TGTGCCAGCAGGCGAAGGGACGATGTCGCTGAAGCTTTCTTT

J: TRBJ2-3
D: NA
size: NA
V: TRBV5-1
CDR3: CASSFIPTGGAGTDTQYF
DNA: TGCGCCAGCAGCTTCATCCCGACGGGGGGCGCCGGCACAGATACGCAGTATTTT

J: TRBJ2-6
D: NA
size: few
V: TRBV4-1
CDR3: CASRNPWGEASGANVLTF
DNA: TGCGCCAGCAGAAACCCTTGGGGGGAGGCGTCTGGGGCCAACGTCCTGACTTTC

J: TRBJ1-5
D: TRBD1
size: few
V: TRBV4-1
CDR3: CASSLGQPNQPQHF
DNA: TGCGCCAGCAGCCTGGGACAGCCAAATCAGCCCCAGCATTTT

J: TRBJ2-3
D: NA
size: few
V: TRBV7-2
CDR3: CASSFWSTDTQYF
DNA: TGTGCCAGCAGCTTTTGGAGCACAGATACGCAGTATTTT

J: TRBJ2-1
D: NA
size: NA
V: TRBV6-5
CDR3: CASSLSQANNEQFF
DNA: TGTGCCAGCAGTTTAAGTCAGGCAAACAATGAGCAGTTCTTC

J: TRBJ2-5
D: TRBD2
size: few
V: TRBV7-7
CDR3: CASSPAGTSTETQYF
DNA: TGTGCCAGCAGCCCCGCCGGGACTAGTACAGAGACCCAGTACTTC

J: TRBJ2-5
D: NA
size: few
V: TRBV5-5
CDR3: CASSLVMGETQYF
DNA: TGTGCCAGCAGTTTGGTTATGGGGGAGACCCAGTACTTC

J: TRBJ1-5
D: TRBD1
size: few
V: TRBV30
CDR3: CAWSVPDRNSNQPQHF
DNA: TGTGCCTGGAGTGTACCGGACAGGAATAGCAATCAGCCCCAGCATTTT

J: TRBJ2-6
D: NA
size: NA
V: TRBV6-6
CDR3: CASSRDAYSGANVLTF
DNA: TGTGCCAGCAGTCGCGACGCGTACTCTGGGGCCAACGTCCTGACTTTC

J: TRBJ2-5
D: NA
size: NA
V: TRBV9
CDR3: CASSVAGQTETQYF
DNA: TGTGCCAGCAGCGTAGCTGGCCAGACGGAGACCCAGTACTTC

J: TRBJ2-3
D: NA
size: few
V: TRBV6-6
CDR3: CASSGQRTQYF
DNA: TGTGCCAGCAGTGGCCAGAGGACGCAGTATTTT

J: TRBJ1-3
D: NA
size: few
V: TRBV7-2
CDR3: CASSLNAVHSGNTIYF
DNA: TGTGCCAGCAGCTTAAACGCAGTTCACTCTGGAAACACCATATATTTT